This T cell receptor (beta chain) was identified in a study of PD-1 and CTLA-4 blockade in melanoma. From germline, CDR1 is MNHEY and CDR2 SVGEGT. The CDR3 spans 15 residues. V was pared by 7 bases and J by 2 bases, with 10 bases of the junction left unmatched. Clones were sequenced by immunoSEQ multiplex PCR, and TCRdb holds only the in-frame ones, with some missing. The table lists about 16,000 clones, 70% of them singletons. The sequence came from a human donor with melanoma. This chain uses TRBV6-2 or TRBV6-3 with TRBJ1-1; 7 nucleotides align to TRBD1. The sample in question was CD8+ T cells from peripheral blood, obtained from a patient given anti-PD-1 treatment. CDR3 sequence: CASTYPTGVNTEAFF. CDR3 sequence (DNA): TGTGCCAGCACTTATCCCACAGGGGTCAACACTGAAGCTTTCTTT.